This TCR beta chain was identified in a study of T cells expressing NK-cell markers (TCRdb year 2020). Regarding the study in general: Eight donors provided sorted CD3+CD56+NKG2C+, CD3+CD56+NKG2C- and CD3+CD56-NKG2C+ T-cell subsets, whose TCR beta-chain repertoires were profiled. Of the eight sequenced donors, seven were found to be HCMV-seropositive and one was found to be HCMV-seronegative. Randomly selected healthy volunteers, three men and five women, were used as the eight sequenced donors. Libraries were sequenced as 2 x 150 bp reads on Illumina HiSeq 2000/2500, MiSeq or NextSeq. Broader findings and caveats from the paper: Those dominant clonotypes were again the most abundant among CD3+CD56-NKG2C+ cells in several donors, at roughly 25-65%. Whether the expanded NKG2C-expressing T cell clones were specific for HCMV antigens remained unclear. For about 6 donors, the dominant CD3+CD56+NKG2C+ clonotypes were among the top 10 CD8+ clonotypes and accounted for about 1.0-7.0% of CD8+ T cells.

The CDR3 holds 17 amino acids from the cysteine to the phenylalanine. No coding sequence is recorded. CDR1 and CDR2 (KGHSH, LQKENI) derive from the germline V gene. The reads were generated on an Illumina HiSeq 2000. 5'RACE template switching, by which a universal primer site and unique molecular identifiers were added, was used to make TCR beta cDNA libraries. Synthesis of cDNA was primed from the TCR beta constant segment and was followed by two consecutive PCR amplification steps. Turning to the authors' computational methods: MIGEC was used to demultiplex reads and group reads by UMI, and MiTCR was used to assemble and quantify clonotypes. To exclude erroneous sequences, only TCR cDNA sequences supported by at least two reads were retained. The tcR package was used for downstream repertoire analysis, and clonotypes were matched between fractions using CDR3 nucleotide sequence together with V segment. VDJmatch was used to annotate antigen specificity against VDJdb, with one amino acid substitution in CDR3 allowed. The reads were reprocessed in TCRdb, with one entry per CDR3 protein sequence and no accompanying DNA. V and J calls and clone size were set by TCRdb, not the authors. The sample's own table lists about 410,000 distinct CDR3 sequences. 9.5% to 12% of the sample rests with the top ten.

To determine HCMV serostatus, a commercial ELISA kit was used to detect HCMV-specific IgG in serum. Peripheral blood mononuclear cells were isolated from blood by Ficoll density gradient centrifugation. For this clonotype: The target of this receptor is not known.

The sequencing input was blood T cells: a sorted CD56 or NKG2C T cell subset, CD4+ or CD8+ T cells, or bulk PBMC T cells (not recorded which). The V and J genes are TRBV18 and TRBJ2-1; as DNA is missing, the TRBD1 call by TCRdb cannot be tested. The source of this sequence is a woman aged 45 to 65 in good health. Donor details come from another sample of the same person, matched by shared clones. For the CDR3, the sequence is CASSRSQGEISYNEQFF.